This T cell receptor beta chain came from a study of T cells in Graves' hyperthyroidism and ophthalmopathy. Background on the study: Peripheral blood draws took place at initial diagnosis, ahead of any treatment. Study results and caveats: Appearing also in blood were most of the thyroid clonotypes expanded above 0.001.

CDR1 is MNHEY and CDR2 is SVGEGT in the germline V gene. V lost 4 bases and J lost 2; bases outside the gene matches: 7. This CDR3 contains 16 residues. The table lists this clonotype with a few counts. The antigen remains unidentified. At least 3 on the Clinical Activity Score was recorded for ophthalmopathy patients, who also had NOSPECS grade at least 4 and duration under 3 months. What was amplified from RNA transcripts were TCR beta CDR3 regions. HTBI primers were the set used in a first-round RT-PCR of the TCR CDR3. TCRdb fed the multiplex PCR reads into MiXCR, producing one record per CDR3 protein. The table shows around 250,000 distinct CDR3 sequences, with around 24% occurring only once.

This TCR derives from a middle-aged woman with Graves' ophthalmopathy. J is TRBJ1-5 and V is TRBV6-2 or TRBV6-3, with 8 nucleotides matching TRBD1. Sequencing used blood. The CDR3 DNA follows: TGTGCCAGCAGTTGGACAGGGATCGAGGGCAATCAGCCCCAGCATTTT. Its translation is CASSWTGIEGNQPQHF.